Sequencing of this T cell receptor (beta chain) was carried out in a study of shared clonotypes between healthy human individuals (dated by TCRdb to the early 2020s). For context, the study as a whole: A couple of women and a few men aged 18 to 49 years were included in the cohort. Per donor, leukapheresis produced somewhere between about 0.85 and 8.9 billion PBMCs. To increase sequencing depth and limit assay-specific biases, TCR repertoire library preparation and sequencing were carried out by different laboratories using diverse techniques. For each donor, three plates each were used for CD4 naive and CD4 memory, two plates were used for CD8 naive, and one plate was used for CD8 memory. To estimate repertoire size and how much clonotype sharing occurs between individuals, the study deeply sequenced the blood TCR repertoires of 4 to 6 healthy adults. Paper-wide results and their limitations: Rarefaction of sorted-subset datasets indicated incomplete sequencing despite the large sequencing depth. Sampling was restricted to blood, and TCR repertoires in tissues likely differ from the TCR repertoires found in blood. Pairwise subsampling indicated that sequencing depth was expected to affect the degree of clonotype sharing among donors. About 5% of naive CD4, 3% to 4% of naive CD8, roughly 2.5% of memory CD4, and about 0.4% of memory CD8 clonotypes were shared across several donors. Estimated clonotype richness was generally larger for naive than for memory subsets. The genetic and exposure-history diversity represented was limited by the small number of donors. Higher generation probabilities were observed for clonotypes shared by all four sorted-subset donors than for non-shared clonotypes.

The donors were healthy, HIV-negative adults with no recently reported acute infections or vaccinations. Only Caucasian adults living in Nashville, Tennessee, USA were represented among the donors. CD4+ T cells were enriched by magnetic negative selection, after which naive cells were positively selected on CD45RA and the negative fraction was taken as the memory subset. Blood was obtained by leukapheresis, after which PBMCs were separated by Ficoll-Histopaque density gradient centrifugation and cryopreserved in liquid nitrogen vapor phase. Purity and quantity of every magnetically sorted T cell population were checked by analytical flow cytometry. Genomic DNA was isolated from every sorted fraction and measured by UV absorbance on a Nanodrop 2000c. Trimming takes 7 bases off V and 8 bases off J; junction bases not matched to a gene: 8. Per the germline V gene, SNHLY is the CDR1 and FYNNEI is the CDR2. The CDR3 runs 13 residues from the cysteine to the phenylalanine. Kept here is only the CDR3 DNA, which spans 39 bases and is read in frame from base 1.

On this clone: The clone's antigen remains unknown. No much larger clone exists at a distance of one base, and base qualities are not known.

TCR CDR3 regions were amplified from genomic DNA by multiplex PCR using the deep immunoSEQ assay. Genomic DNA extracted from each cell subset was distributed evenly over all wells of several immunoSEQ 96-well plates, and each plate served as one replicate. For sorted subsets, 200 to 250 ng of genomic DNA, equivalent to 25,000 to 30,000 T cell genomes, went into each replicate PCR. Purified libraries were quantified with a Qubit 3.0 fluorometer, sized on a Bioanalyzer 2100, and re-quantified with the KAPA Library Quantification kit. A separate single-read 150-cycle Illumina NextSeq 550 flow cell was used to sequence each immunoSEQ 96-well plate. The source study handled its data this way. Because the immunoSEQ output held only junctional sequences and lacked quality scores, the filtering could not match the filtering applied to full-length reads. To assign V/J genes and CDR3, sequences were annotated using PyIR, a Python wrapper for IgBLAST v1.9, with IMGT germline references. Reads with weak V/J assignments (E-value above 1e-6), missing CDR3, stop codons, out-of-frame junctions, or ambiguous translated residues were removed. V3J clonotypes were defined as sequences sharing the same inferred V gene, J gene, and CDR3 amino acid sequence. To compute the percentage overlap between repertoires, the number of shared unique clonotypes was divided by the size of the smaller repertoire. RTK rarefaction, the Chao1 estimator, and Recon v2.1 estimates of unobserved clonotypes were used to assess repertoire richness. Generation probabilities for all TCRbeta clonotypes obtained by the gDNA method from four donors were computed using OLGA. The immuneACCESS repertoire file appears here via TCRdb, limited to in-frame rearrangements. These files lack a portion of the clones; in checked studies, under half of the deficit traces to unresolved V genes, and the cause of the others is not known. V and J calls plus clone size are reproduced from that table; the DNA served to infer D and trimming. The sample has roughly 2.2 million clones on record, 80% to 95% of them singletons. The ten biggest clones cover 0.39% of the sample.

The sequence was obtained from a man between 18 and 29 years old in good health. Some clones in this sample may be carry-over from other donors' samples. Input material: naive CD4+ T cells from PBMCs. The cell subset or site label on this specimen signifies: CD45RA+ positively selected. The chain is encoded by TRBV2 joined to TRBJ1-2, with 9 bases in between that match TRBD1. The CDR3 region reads CASKPGTGHGYTF. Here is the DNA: TGTGCCAGCAAACCAGGGACAGGGCACGGCTACACCTTC.